Below, 21 T cell receptor beta chains from the same sample are listed, as sequenced in a study of cytomegalovirus exposure and HLA in healthy donors. A multiplex PCR was run with 60 Vbeta primers and 13 Jbeta primers. TCRdb's table, derived via immunoSEQ multiplex PCR, lists solely in-frame clones and lacks some. The sample totals tens of thousands of clones. The sample comprised PBMCs. The source of these receptors is a woman in her sixties in good health and CMV-seropositive.

The V gene is TRBV18, the J gene TRBJ1-1; 7 bases agree with TRBD1. Per the germline V gene, CDR1 is KGHSH and CDR2 is LQKENI. With V trimmed by 5 bases and J by 5 bases, 14 bases remained unmatched. The CDR3 is 16 amino acids. The CDR3 region is CASSTRRQGGTTEAFF. The DNA for the CDR3 is TGTGCCAGCTCAACCCGTCGGCAGGGGGGAACGACTGAAGCTTTCTTT.

The chain has TRBV19 and TRBJ1-1, with D uncertain. Trimming cost V 7 bases and J 4 bases, with 10 bases left between them. The CDR3 spans 12 residues. CDR1 and CDR2 (germline): LNHDA, SQIVND (reference sequence). In DNA form, the CDR3 reads TGTGCCAGTATGGGTCGGAGCACTGAAGCTTTCTTT. As protein: CASMGRSTEAFF.

The CDR3 region has the DNA TGTGCCAGCAGCTTAAACAGGGGTGTTCGCGAGCAGTACTTC. Its protein is CASSLNRGVREQYF. V gene TRBV7-8 combines with J gene TRBJ2-7; the match to TRBD1 covers 7 bases. This CDR3 spans 14 amino acids. With V trimmed by 2 bases and J by 6 bases, 7 bases remained unmatched. Germline V gene lookup returns CDR1 SGHVS and CDR2 FQNEAQ. Filled out from reference TRBV7-8 and TRBJ2-7, the complete variable domain reads GAGVSQSPRYKVAKRGQDVALRCDPISGHVSLFWYQQALGQGPEFLTYFQNEAQLDKSGLPSDRFFAERPEGSVSTLKIQRTQQEDSAVYLCASSLNRGVREQYFGPGTRLTVT.

The V gene is TRBV13, the J gene TRBJ2-1; 10 bases map to TRBD2. The germline V gene has CDR1 PRHDT and CDR2 FYEKMQ (reference sequence). With V trimmed by 5 bases and J by 0 bases, 4 bases remained unmatched. CDR3 length equals 16 residues. The CDR3 is CASSEAGGGSYNEQFF. The CDR3 DNA reads TGTGCCAGCAGCGAAGCGGGGGGGGGCTCCTACAATGAGCAGTTCTTC.

The rearrangement joins TRBV19 to TRBJ2-5, with 14 bases fitting TRBD2. Per the germline V gene, CDR1 is LNHDA and CDR2 is SQIVND (reference sequence). The CDR3 has 17 amino acids. V trimming: 1 base; J trimming: 1 base; junction bases outside the gene matches: 2. The CDR3 sequence: CASSIGTSGGFQETQYF. The CDR3 DNA reads as TGTGCCAGTAGTATAGGGACTAGCGGGGGGTTCCAAGAGACCCAGTACTTC.

CDR3 DNA: TGTGCCAGTAGTATAGGACCGGGACTAGCAAGCGGTGAGCAGTTCTTC. This sequence encodes CASSIGPGLASGEQFF. The chain has TRBV19 and TRBJ2-1, with 9 nucleotides matching TRBD2. The germline CDR1 and CDR2 sequences are LNHDA and SQIVND (reference sequence). V was clipped by 1 base and J by 9 bases; unmatched bases: 10. The CDR3 consists of 16 residues. The whole variable domain, filled in from reference TRBV19 and TRBJ2-1, reads DGGITQSPKYLFRKEGQNVTLSCEQNLNHDAMYWYRQDPGQGLRLIYYSQIVNDFQKGDIAEGYSVSREKKESFPLTVTSAQKNPTAFYLCASSIGPGLASGEQFFGPGTRLTVL.

This chain joins TRBV18 and TRBJ2-7, with D perhaps matching TRBD1 (6 bases). The CDR3 is made up of 15 amino acids. Germline V lookup: CDR1 KGHSH, CDR2 LQKENI. With 2 bases removed from V and 5 bases from J, the gap between germline ends came to 16 bases. CDR3 coding DNA: TGTGCCAGCTCACCAATGCAGGGGTCGTATGACGAGCAGTACTTC. Amino acids: CASSPMQGSYDEQYF.

A word on this clone: This sample also contains other DNA sequences that code for the same CDR3. The rearrangement uses TRBV18 and TRBJ1-5; 8 positions match TRBD1. This CDR3 spans 16 amino acids. Unmatched junction bases numbered 7, after V lost 6 bases and J lost 0 bases. Germline CDR1 and CDR2: KGHSH and LQKENI. The CDR3: CASSPDRADSNQPQHF. CDR3 DNA: TGTGCCAGCTCTCCGGACAGGGCTGATAGCAATCAGCCCCAGCATTTT.

The V gene is TRBV2, the J gene TRBJ1-3; D is perhaps TRBD1 (6 bases). Germline V gene sequence: CDR1 SNHLY, CDR2 FYNNEI. This CDR3 is 14 amino acids long. The V and J ends lost 1 base and 2 bases respectively, with 6 bases between them. In nucleotides, the CDR3 is TGTGCCAGCAGTGAAGAGGGGGCTGGAAACACCATATATTTT. It codes for CASSEEGAGNTIYF.

The chain couples TRBV10-1 to TRBJ2-7, with 9 bases lining up with TRBD1. The CDR3 has 13 amino acids. The germline V gene encodes CDR1 WNHNN and CDR2 SYGVQD (reference sequence). J lost 4 bases, V lost 8 bases, and 6 bases had no gene match. The CDR3 DNA reads TGCGCCAGCGGGAGTGGACAGGGGTACGAGCAGTACTTC. This sequence encodes CASGSGQGYEQYF.

V is TRBV27 and J is TRBJ1-5, with TRBD1 matching over 11 bases. Germline V gives CDR1 MNHEY, CDR2 SMNVEV (reference sequence). V lost 3 bases and J lost 2; bases outside the gene matches: 6. CDR3 length: 17 amino acids. This chain's CDR3 is CASSLGTGGRGNQPQHF. CDR3 nucleotides: TGTGCCAGCAGTTTGGGGACAGGGGGAAGAGGCAATCAGCCCCAGCATTTT.

As DNA, the CDR3 is TGTGCCAGCTCACCCCCGGCAGGGACTGGGGCCAACGTCCTGACTTTC. It translates to CASSPPAGTGANVLTF. V is TRBV18 and J is TRBJ2-6; tentative D call: TRBD1 (5 bases). Germline CDR1 reads KGHSH; CDR2 reads LQKENI. V was clipped by 3 bases and J by 2 bases, with 11 bases between them. The CDR3 loop spans 16 amino acids.

The gene calls are TRBV7-2 and TRBJ1-6, with TRBD1 matching over 9 bases. This CDR3 comprises 17 residues. Germline V gene data show CDR1 as SGHTA and CDR2 as FQGNSA. The J segment lost 8 bases and the V segment lost 5 bases, leaving 13 bases of the junction unmatched. CDR3 in amino acids: CASSLRDRVVGDSPLHF. The CDR3 nucleotides read TGTGCCAGCAGCCTCCGGGACAGGGTGGTTGGGGATTCACCCCTCCACTTT.

The chain links TRBV18 to TRBJ2-3; possible D gene TRBD1, 6 bases. V lost 3 bases and J 2 bases, leaving 24 bases between the germline ends. This CDR3 spans 19 amino acids. Germline V gene data show CDR1 as KGHSH and CDR2 as LQKENI. The CDR3: CASSPTQVVRTVITDTQYF. CDR3 sequence (DNA): TGTGCCAGCTCACCCACTCAGGTGGTCAGGACAGTGATCACAGATACGCAGTATTTT.

CDR3 protein: CSVKWTGDSVYDGYTF. CDR3 bases: TGCAGCGTGAAATGGACAGGGGATTCGGTCTATGATGGCTACACCTTC. V usage is TRBV29-1 and J usage is TRBJ1-2; 9 bases are shared with TRBD1. Trimming removed 6 bases from V and 6 bases from J; junction bases left unmatched: 17. The CDR3 covers 16 residues. CDR1 and CDR2 from the germline V gene are SQVTM and ANQGSEA.

This chain uses TRBV19 with TRBJ2-2, with TRBD1 matching over 10 bases. The germline V gene has CDR1 LNHDA and CDR2 SQIVND (reference sequence). The J segment lost 6 bases and the V segment lost 7 bases, leaving 8 bases of the junction unmatched. This CDR3 is built from 15 residues. CDR3 in amino acids: CASKDEGQGSGELFF. The CDR3 DNA is TGTGCCAGTAAGGATGAGGGACAGGGGTCCGGGGAGCTGTTTTTT.

The chain uses TRBV19 and TRBJ1-1, with a possible D match to TRBD1 (5 bases). The ends were cut back, 4 bases at V and 2 bases at J, with 11 bases in the middle. This CDR3 contains 14 residues. Germline loops: CDR1 LNHDA, CDR2 SQIVND (reference sequence). This CDR3 reads CASSNGGTNTEAFF. CDR3 nucleotide sequence: TGTGCCAGTAGTAACGGGGGGACTAACACTGAAGCTTTCTTT. The entire variable domain, with the rest obtained from reference TRBV19 and TRBJ1-1, is as follows: DGGITQSPKYLFRKEGQNVTLSCEQNLNHDAMYWYRQDPGQGLRLIYYSQIVNDFQKGDIAEGYSVSREKKESFPLTVTSAQKNPTAFYLCASSNGGTNTEAFFGQGTRLTVV.

The rearrangement joins TRBV19 to TRBJ1-1; TRBD1 aligns across 7 bases. V dropped 4 bases and J dropped 9; count of bases not matched to a gene: 8. Germline CDR1 reads LNHDA; CDR2 reads SQIVND (reference sequence). The CDR3 is made up of 13 amino acids. The CDR3 nucleotides read TGTGCCAGTAGTAGTCCACGAGGGGGCCAAGCTTTCTTT. This translates into CASSSPRGGQAFF.

The genes are TRBV5-1 and TRBJ1-1; TRBD1 matches 7 bases. The CDR3 has 17 amino acids. Per germline, CDR1 SGHRS and CDR2 YFSETQ. V shed 4 bases, J shed 5 bases, and the junction held 17 bases outside the gene matches. The DNA of the CDR3 is TGCGCCAGCAGCCCCGAACAGGGGTTCTTACGGACTACTGAAGCTTTCTTT. Its translation: CASSPEQGFLRTTEAFF.

The rearrangement joins TRBV7-2 to TRBJ1-5; perhaps TRBD1 as D (6 bases). The length of the CDR3 is 13 residues. Germline V lookup: CDR1 SGHTA, CDR2 FQGNSA. The V gene lost 1 base and the J gene lost 12 bases, with 13 bases spanning the gap. This CDR3 is CASSLGQARNQHF. The CDR3 DNA follows: TGTGCCAGCAGCTTAGGACAGGCCCGCAACCAGCATTTT. Filled out from reference TRBV7-2 and TRBJ1-5, the complete variable domain reads GAGVSQSPSNKVTEKGKDVELRCDPISGHTALYWYRQSLGQGLEFLIYFQGNSAPDKSGLPSDRFSAERTGGSVSTLTIQRTQQEDSAVYLCASSLGQARNQHFGDGTRLSIL.

The V gene is TRBV29-1, the J gene TRBJ1-2; TRBD1 matches 9 bases. The CDR3 spans 14 residues. After removal of 5 bases from V and 5 bases from J, the junction contained 9 bases not matched to a gene. Germline V gene lookup returns CDR1 SQVTM and CDR2 ANQGSEA. CDR3 DNA: TGCAGCGTTATTTCGGACAGGGGTGGGTATGGCTACACCTTC. As protein: CSVISDRGGYGYTF.